One and the same sample provided the 29 T cell receptor beta chains below, sequenced in a study of CD8 T cells in ankylosing spondylitis (dated by TCRdb to the late 2010s). Study-level results and caveats: Blood from ankylosing spondylitis patients appeared to be characterized by a TCR beta motif made up of about 8 highly homologous amino acid variants.

Library prep was done by 5' RACE. Sequencing took place on an Illumina HiSeq 2500. TCRdb redid the processing of the public reads, applying fastp at Q25 and MiXCR, and retained in-frame beta chains. Rows are unified per CDR3 protein, each entry keeping the most common DNA and genes. The sample data list tens of thousands of distinct CDR3 sequences, and roughly 9% of these were observed just once. The biggest ten clones account for approximately 29% of the sample. No antigen has been assigned to these receptors. Sequencing was carried out using blood, either unsorted or a sorted T cell fraction (not recorded which). The source of these receptors is a male donor with ankylosing spondylitis.

This clonotype was counted a few times. CDR3 DNA sequence: TGTGCCAGCAGTTCGGCAGGGGGGTACGAGCAGTACTTC. Protein: CASSSAGGYEQYF. The chain links TRBV27 to TRBJ2-7, with TRBD1 as a possible D gene (7 bases). CDR3 length: 13 amino acids. V lost 4 bases and J 4 bases, leaving 11 bases between the germline ends. Germline CDR1 MNHEY, CDR2 SMNVEV (reference sequence).

The rearrangement uses TRBV19 and TRBJ2-1, with 8 nucleotides matching TRBD1. J lost 0 bases, V lost 5 bases, and 6 bases had no gene match. Looked up from germline, CDR1 is LNHDA and CDR2 is SQIVND (reference sequence). The CDR3 loop spans 16 amino acids. CDR3 sequence: CASSSGQGNSYNEQFF. The CDR3 DNA follows: TGTGCCAGTAGTTCCGGACAGGGCAACTCCTACAATGAGCAGTTCTTC.

This clonotype was counted ten times or more. The V and J genes are TRBV11-3 and TRBJ1-1; D possibly corresponds to TRBD1 (6 bases). Per germline, CDR1 SGHNT and CDR2 YENEEA. V was pared by 5 bases and J by 1 base, with 14 bases between. This CDR3 contains 15 residues. The CDR3 DNA reads TGTGCCAGCAGCCCTCGGGACACTACGAACACTGAAGCTTTCTTT. Protein: CASSPRDTTNTEAFF.

The chain recombines TRBV10-2 with TRBJ2-7; 7 bases are a match to TRBD2. V lost 3 bases, J lost 7 bases, and 9 bases stayed unmatched. Germline V gives CDR1 WSHSY, CDR2 SAAADI. CDR3 length: 14 residues. The DNA of the CDR3 is TGCGCCAGCAGTGACCCCGTGGGAGCGGGGGAGCAGTACGTC. It yields the protein CASSDPVGAGEQYV.

There are many counts of this clonotype. This chain uses TRBV12-3 or TRBV12-4 with TRBJ2-5, with a weak D call TRBD1 (6 bases). Trimming cost V 5 bases and J 4 bases, with 11 bases left between them. There are 13 residues in the CDR3. The CDR3 spells CASSPGTIETQYF. CDR3 nucleotide sequence: TGTGCCAGCAGTCCCGGGACAATAGAGACCCAGTACTTC.

The chain uses TRBV11-2 and TRBJ2-7; D may be TRBD2 (6 bases). This CDR3 has 16 residues. V shed 5 bases and J shed 5 bases, with 22 bases lying between them. Germline loops: CDR1 SGHAT, CDR2 FQNNGV. The CDR3 sequence: CASSPQVGGVYDEQYV. CDR3 DNA sequence: TGTGCCAGCAGCCCCCAAGTCGGGGGAGTATATGACGAGCAGTACGTC.

This clonotype was detected many times. This chain links TRBV2 with TRBJ2-7, with D unclear. V was clipped by 4 bases and J by 9 bases, with 7 bases between them. Germline values: CDR1 SNHLY, CDR2 FYNNEI. CDR3 size: 10 residues. The CDR3 sequence: CASSGDGQYF. CDR3 coding DNA: TGTGCCAGCAGTGGGGATGGGCAGTACTTC.

This chain uses TRBV20-1 with TRBJ2-3; TRBD2 agrees at 8 bases. Per germline, CDR1 DFQATT and CDR2 SNEGSKA (reference sequence). After removal of 0 bases from V and 5 bases from J, the junction contained 25 bases not matched to a gene. The CDR3 runs 21 residues. CDR3 region: CSARDTQEKRNRPGRGDTQYF. For the CDR3, the DNA is TGCAGTGCTAGAGATACACAAGAGAAGAGGAACAGGCCCGGGAGGGGAGATACGCAGTATTTT.

The J gene is TRBJ2-3, the V gene TRBV27, with D unresolved. CDR1 and CDR2 from the germline V gene are MNHEY and SMNVEV (reference sequence). Between the trimmed V and J ends, which lost 0 bases and 4 bases, there was a span of 5 bases. This CDR3 is 13 amino acids long. This CDR3 reads CASSLSIPDTQYF. CDR3 nucleotides: TGTGCCAGCAGTTTATCTATCCCAGATACGCAGTATTTT.

The CDR3 bases are TGTGCCTGGACAGGGTATGGAAACACCATATATTTT. This codes for CAWTGYGNTIYF. V usage is TRBV30 and J usage is TRBJ1-3; maybe TRBD1 (5 bases). The V end lost 4 bases, the J end lost 3 bases, and 7 bases lay between the germline ends. This CDR3 region has 12 residues. Germline-derived CDR1 and CDR2 are GTSNPN and SVGIG (reference sequence).

This clonotype has a handful of counts. The rearrangement links TRBV3-1 to TRBJ2-7; a possible D gene is TRBD1 (6 bases). The CDR3 runs to 16 residues. Trimming shortened V by 0 bases and J by 2 bases, and 14 bases separated the two germline ends. The germline V gene encodes CDR1 LGHDT and CDR2 YNNKEL (reference sequence). CDR3 coding DNA: TGTGCCAGCAGCCAAGATCTTGGACAGACAACCTACGAGCAGTACTTC. It specifies CASSQDLGQTTYEQYF.

This clonotype was seen many times. The chain combines TRBV27 with TRBJ2-7; a possible D gene is TRBD1 (6 bases). CDR1 and CDR2 from the germline V gene are MNHEY and SMNVEV (reference sequence). The V gene lost 4 bases and the J gene lost 5 bases, with 12 bases spanning the gap. The CDR3 totals 13 residues. DNA for the CDR3: TGTGCCAGCAGTTCAGGGGCGGTCCACGAGCAGTACGTC. It translates to CASSSGAVHEQYV.

This clonotype was observed a few times. The chain joins TRBV7-9 to TRBJ2-2, with D hard to call. Per the germline V gene, CDR1 is SEHNR and CDR2 is FQNEAQ (reference sequence). Trimming pared 4 bases from V and 4 bases from J, leaving 4 bases between. CDR3 length equals 12 residues. As DNA, the CDR3 is TGTGCCAGCAGCTCCGTCACCGGGGAGCTGTTTTTT. Protein: CASSSVTGELFF.

This rearrangement joins TRBV30 to TRBJ1-2; 7 nucleotides agree with TRBD1. V was pared by 5 bases and J by 6 bases, with 6 bases of the junction left unmatched. The CDR3 runs 12 residues. Per the germline V gene, CDR1 is GTSNPN and CDR2 is SVGIG (reference sequence). DNA of the CDR3: TGTGCCTGGGGACCCGGACAGGATGGCTACACCTTC. Translating it yields CAWGPGQDGYTF.

This clonotype appeared a few times. The genes are TRBV2 and TRBJ2-2, with 9 bases matching TRBD1. The CDR3 consists of 16 residues. Unmatched junction bases numbered 10, after V lost 7 bases and J lost 4 bases. Germline loops: CDR1 SNHLY, CDR2 FYNNEI. CDR3 residues: CASNNPGQGPTGELFF. The CDR3 nucleotides are TGTGCCAGCAATAATCCGGGACAGGGACCCACCGGGGAGCTGTTTTTT.

The J gene is TRBJ1-1, the V gene TRBV5-1; 7 bases map to TRBD1. Trimming cost V 4 bases and J 1 base; bases outside gene matches: 4. The germline gives CDR1 SGHRS, CDR2 YFSETQ. This CDR3 has 14 amino acids. CDR3 in amino acids: CASSLWTGNTEAFF. CDR3 DNA: TGCGCCAGCAGCCTGTGGACAGGGAACACTGAAGCTTTCTTT.

The CDR3 sequence: CASSFPRNEQFF. The CDR3 DNA is TGTGCCAGCAGTTTCCCCCGGAATGAGCAGTTCTTC. V gene TRBV6-2 or TRBV6-3 combines with J gene TRBJ2-1; no firm D call. The CDR3 consists of 12 residues. Trimming removed 4 bases at V and 7 bases at J, with 8 bases between. Germline V gene lookup returns CDR1 MNHEY and CDR2 SVGEGT.

This clonotype was seen repeatedly, ten times or more. The chain joins TRBV7-8 to TRBJ1-2; D may be TRBD1 (6 bases). V lost 4 bases, J lost 6 bases, and 15 bases lay in between. Germline V lookup: CDR1 SGHVS, CDR2 FQNEAQ. This CDR3 region has 14 residues. This chain's CDR3 is CASSSRTGPDGYTF. CDR3 bases: TGTGCCAGCAGCTCCAGAACAGGGCCGGATGGCTACACCTTC.

V and J are TRBV6-2 or TRBV6-3 and TRBJ2-2; 7 bases agree with TRBD1. The CDR3 totals 16 residues. Looked up from germline, CDR1 is MNHEY and CDR2 is SVGEGT. J was trimmed by 7 bases and V by 0 bases; bases with no gene match: 8. In DNA form, the CDR3 reads TGTGCCAGCAGTTACTCAGAAACGACAGGGAACGGGGAGCTGTTTTTT. Its protein is CASSYSETTGNGELFF.

The table lists this clonotype with many counts. The CDR3 here is CASSAAGGETEAFF. CDR3 nucleotides: TGCGCCAGCAGCGCGGCCGGGGGTGAAACTGAAGCTTTCTTT. This chain uses TRBV5-1 with TRBJ1-1; tentative D call: TRBD1 (5 bases). The V gene lost 4 bases and the J gene lost 5 bases, with 15 bases spanning the gap. The CDR3 runs 14 residues. CDR1 and CDR2 from the germline V gene are SGHRS and YFSETQ.

CDR3 loop: CASSLGLAGGHEQFF. In nucleotides, the CDR3 is TGTGCCAGCAGTCTTGGGCTAGCGGGAGGACATGAGCAGTTCTTC. The rearrangement joins TRBV11-2 to TRBJ2-1, with 11 bases that match TRBD2. Per the germline V gene, CDR1 is SGHAT and CDR2 is FQNNGV. The CDR3 runs 15 residues. Trimming removed 6 bases from V and 8 bases from J; junction bases left unmatched: 9.

In this sample, this clonotype turned up a few times. This rearrangement joins TRBV18 to TRBJ2-5; possible D gene TRBD1, 6 bases. Germline V CDR1 and CDR2: KGHSH, LQKENI. This CDR3 is built from 15 residues. V lost 1 base, J lost 0 bases, and 9 bases lay in between. CDR3 region: CASSPRDTYQETQYF. The CDR3, as DNA: TGTGCCAGCTCACCACGGGACACGTACCAAGAGACCCAGTACTTC.

The chain employs TRBV7-9 and TRBJ2-5; perhaps TRBD2 as D (6 bases). CDR3 size: 16 residues. Germline V gene lookup returns CDR1 SEHNR and CDR2 FQNEAQ (reference sequence). V lost 1 base, J lost 2 bases, and 14 bases lay in between. As DNA, the CDR3 is TGTGCCAGCAGCTTAGGGACAAGGGAGGATCAAGAGACCCAGTACTTC. Translation: CASSLGTREDQETQYF.

The rearrangement uses TRBV11-3 and TRBJ2-1, with a tentative D call TRBD2 (6 bases). The CDR3 is 12 residues long. V was shortened by 8 bases and J by 6 bases, with 11 bases between the two germline ends. Germline CDR1 and CDR2: SGHNT and YENEEA. The CDR3 DNA reads TGTGCCAGCCTGGGGGAGGCCAATGAGCAGTTCTTC. It is translated as CASLGEANEQFF.

The V gene is TRBV4-1, the J gene TRBJ2-1; TRBD2 agrees at 11 bases. The germline CDR1 and CDR2 sequences are MGHRA and YSYEKL. Trimming removed 4 bases from V and 7 bases from J; junction bases left unmatched: 9. This CDR3 spans 16 amino acids. CDR3 sequence reads: CASSLQTSGVVNEQFF. The CDR3 nucleotides are TGCGCCAGCAGCCTCCAGACTAGCGGGGTAGTTAATGAGCAGTTCTTC.

This clonotype was counted many times. The chain combines TRBV7-2 with TRBJ2-1; 10 positions match TRBD2. J lost 10 bases, V lost 4 bases, and 4 bases had no gene match. This CDR3 spans 13 amino acids. Per the germline V gene, CDR1 is SGHTA and CDR2 is FQGNSA. CDR3 sequence (DNA): TGTGCCAGCAGCTCCATACTAGCGGGAGAGCAGTTCTTC. Translation: CASSSILAGEQFF. Based on the CDR3 plus reference TRBV7-2 and TRBJ2-1, the full variable domain is GAGVSQSPSNKVTEKGKDVELRCDPISGHTALYWYRQSLGQGLEFLIYFQGNSAPDKSGLPSDRFSAERTGGSVSTLTIQRTQQEDSAVYLCASSSILAGEQFFGPGTRLTVL.

The chain is built from TRBV10-3 and TRBJ2-1; D possibly corresponds to TRBD2 (6 bases). With 8 bases removed from V and 6 bases from J, the gap between germline ends came to 11 bases. The CDR3 contains 12 residues. In germline, CDR1 is ENHRY, CDR2 SYGVKD. CDR3 residues: CAIGVGGNEQFF. The CDR3 DNA sequence: TGTGCCATCGGGGTGGGGGGCAATGAGCAGTTCTTC.

This clonotype was counted ten times or more. The chain combines TRBV4-2 with TRBJ1-1; no firm D call. Looked up from germline, CDR1 is LGHNA and CDR2 is YNFKEQ. The CDR3 sequence is 15 residues long. V gave up 0 bases and J gave up 0 bases, with 8 bases separating them. CDR3 nucleotide sequence: TGTGCCAGCAGCCAAGACCCTTATATGAACACTGAAGCTTTCTTT. Translating it yields CASSQDPYMNTEAFF.

The rearrangement joins TRBV6-1 to TRBJ1-5; the D gene is possibly TRBD1 (5 bases). The CDR3 extends over 16 amino acids. Trimming cost V 7 bases and J 7 bases, with 23 bases left between them. In germline, CDR1 is MNHNS, CDR2 SASEGT. The CDR3: CASKTTGLSWGQPQHF. The DNA of the CDR3 is TGTGCCAGCAAAACTACAGGTCTATCCTGGGGGCAGCCCCAGCATTTT.